What follows describes a single T cell receptor (beta chain). The source of the sample is a study of shared clonotypes between healthy human individuals. PCR replicates performed on unsorted PBMC used roughly 300 ng DNA, 30,000 or so T cell genomes. Per the authors' pipeline: ImmunoSEQ supplied junction-only sequences lacking quality scores, so filtering was different. Sequencing was performed with immunoSEQ multiplex PCR; in TCRdb, only in-frame clones are kept and a portion is missing. From that table come the V and J calls and clone size; the DNA was used to work out D and trimming. The sample consists of about 500,000 clones, 70% to 80% of them appearing once. The unsorted samples had tens of millions of PBMCs used for genomic DNA. Sequences were obtained from PBMCs. The sequence was collected from a woman aged 40 to 50 in good health. Some clones in this sample may be carry-over from other donors' samples.

The CDR3 DNA reads TGCAGCGCTGCTCTGGGACAGGAGAACTATGGCTACACCTTC. This translates into CSAALGQENYGYTF. The chain couples TRBV29-1 to TRBJ1-2; TRBD1 agrees at 8 bases. J lost 2 bases, V lost 7 bases, and 9 bases had no gene match. Germline CDR1 is SQVTM and CDR2 is ANQGSEA. This CDR3 is 14 amino acids long.